Described below is a single T cell receptor beta chain sequence and its context. This specimen belongs to a study of cytomegalovirus exposure and HLA in healthy donors. PCR involved 60 Vbeta and 13 Jbeta primers. Measured with immunoSEQ multiplex PCR; TCRdb has only the in-frame clones, and not every one. This table has 95,000 to 150,000 clones, about four fifths appearing once. The V end lost 5 bases, the J end lost 2 bases, and 12 bases lay between the germline ends. There are 14 residues in the CDR3. CDR1 SGHTA and CDR2 FQGNSA come from the germline V gene. The sequence came from a man aged 35-49 years in good health and CMV-seronegative. The chain employs TRBV7-2 and TRBJ2-5; D possibly corresponds to TRBD2 (6 bases). Sequences were obtained from PBMCs. The CDR3: CASSTGDGQETQYF. As DNA, the CDR3 is TGTGCCAGCAGCACGGGGGATGGACAAGAGACCCAGTACTTC.